Detailed here is one T cell receptor (beta chain). Per the study methods: Reference gene primer amplification gave nucleated cell count estimates. Libraries were prepared by immunoSEQ multiplex PCR; TCRdb keeps only in-frame clonotypes and omits some of them. That table is the source of V, J and clone size, and D and trimming were worked out from the DNA. The repertoire holds 150,000 to 200,000 clones, roughly three quarters seen once, with roughly 5.7% in the top ten. The data stem from a study of blood T cell repertoires in COVID-19. Study in general: Samples of COVID-19 (acute and convalescent) were obtained from the United States, Italy and Spain. T cells, B-cell-depleted T cells, or PBMCs provided the cDNA or gDNA that served as material.

Patients at the Seattle site were enrolled during active infection and followed longitudinally. The TCR originated in a woman between 35 and 50 years old with COVID-19, enrolled during active disease. What was sequenced was peripheral blood.

The CDR3 sequence: CASRRNTGELFF. The DNA for the CDR3 is TGTGCCAGCAGGCGCAACACCGGGGAGCTGTTTTTT. The chain is built from TRBV3-1 (or the pseudogene TRBV3-2) and TRBJ2-2; no clear D gene. Germline loops: CDR1 LGHDT, CDR2 YNNKEL (reference sequence). The CDR3 contains 12 residues. The V end was cut by 6 bases, the J end by 2 bases, with 4 bases between.